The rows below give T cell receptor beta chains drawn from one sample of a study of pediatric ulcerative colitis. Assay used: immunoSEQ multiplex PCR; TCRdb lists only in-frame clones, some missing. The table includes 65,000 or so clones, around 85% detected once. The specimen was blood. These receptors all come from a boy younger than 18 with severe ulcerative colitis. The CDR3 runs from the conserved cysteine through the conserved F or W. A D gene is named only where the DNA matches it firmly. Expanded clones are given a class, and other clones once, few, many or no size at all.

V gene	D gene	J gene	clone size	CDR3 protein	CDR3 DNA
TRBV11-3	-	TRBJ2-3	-	CASSLEGGGLISDTQYF	TGTGCCAGCAGCTTAGAGGGGGGTGGGCTAATTTCAGATACGCAGTATTTT
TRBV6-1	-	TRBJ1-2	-	CASSESGRVSYGYTF	TGTGCCAGCAGTGAATCTGGCAGGGTCAGCTATGGCTACACCTTC
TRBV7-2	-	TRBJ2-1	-	CASGDSGYNEQFF	TGTGCCAGCGGGGATAGCGGATACAATGAGCAGTTCTTC
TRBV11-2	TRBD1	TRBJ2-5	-	CASSPGTEETQYF	TGTGCCAGCAGCCCCGGGACAGAAGAGACCCAGTACTTC
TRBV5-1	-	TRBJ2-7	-	CASKDDGSSYEQYF	TGCGCCAGCAAGGATGACGGGAGTTCCTACGAGCAGTACTTC
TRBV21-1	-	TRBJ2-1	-	CASSTKWVTSEWQFF	TGTGCCAGCAGCACAAAGTGGGTGACTAGCGAGTGGCAGTTCTTC
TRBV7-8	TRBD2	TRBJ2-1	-	CASSTGTSGPLEQFF	TGTGCCAGCAGCACCGGGACTAGCGGCCCCTTGGAGCAGTTCTTC
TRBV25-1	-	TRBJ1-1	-	CASSTPPRGAFTEAFF	TGTGCCAGCAGTACCCCACCCCGGGGGGCCTTCACTGAAGCTTTCTTT
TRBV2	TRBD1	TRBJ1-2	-	CASSEKPGQGGYGYTF	TGTGCCAGCAGTGAAAAACCGGGACAGGGAGGCTATGGCTACACCTTC
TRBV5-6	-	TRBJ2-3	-	CASSLQGDTQYF	TGTGCCAGCAGCTTGCAGGGGGATACGCAGTATTTT
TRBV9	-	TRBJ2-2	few	CASSAGLNTGELFF	TGTGCCAGCAGCGCCGGACTGAACACCGGGGAGCTGTTTTTT
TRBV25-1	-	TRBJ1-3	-	CASSELGGSSGNTIYF	TGTGCCAGCAGTGAATTAGGCGGGAGCTCTGGAAACACCATATATTTT
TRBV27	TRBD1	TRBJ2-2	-	CASTYQGAGAGELFF	TGTGCCAGCACTTACCAGGGGGCCGGGGCCGGGGAGCTGTTTTTT
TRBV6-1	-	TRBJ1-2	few	CASSERASSYGYTF	TGTGCCAGCAGTGAAAGGGCTTCTAGCTATGGCTACACCTTC
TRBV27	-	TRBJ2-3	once	CASSPPEDYTDTQYF	TGTGCCAGCAGTCCGCCCGAGGACTACACAGATACGCAGTATTTT
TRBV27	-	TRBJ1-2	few	CASSSALRDGYTF	TGTGCCAGCAGTTCGGCCCTAAGGGATGGCTACACCTTC
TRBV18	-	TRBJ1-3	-	CASAITRESRNTIYF	TGTGCCAGCGCGATTACAAGGGAATCGAGAAACACCATATATTTT
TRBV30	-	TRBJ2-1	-	CAYRAEVPIEQFF	TGTGCCTACCGGGCAGAGGTGCCAATTGAGCAGTTCTTC
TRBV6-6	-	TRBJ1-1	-	CASTKKTIGVTEAFF	TGTGCCAGCACCAAAAAGACAATCGGCGTCACTGAAGCTTTCTTT
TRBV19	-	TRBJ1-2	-	CASSLGFGYTF	TGTGCCAGTAGTTTAGGGTTCGGCTACACCTTC
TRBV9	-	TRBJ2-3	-	CASSVDGGSTDTQYF	TGTGCCAGCAGCGTAGATGGTGGAAGCACAGATACGCAGTATTTT
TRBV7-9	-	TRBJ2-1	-	CASSQHNEQFF	TGTGCCAGCAGCCAACACAATGAGCAGTTCTTC
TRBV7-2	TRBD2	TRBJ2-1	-	CASSLVGLAGLNEQFF	TGTGCCAGCAGCTTAGTGGGACTAGCGGGGCTCAATGAGCAGTTCTTC
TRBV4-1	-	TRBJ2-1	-	CASSQLQSHNEQFF	TGCGCCAGCAGCCAACTACAAAGCCACAATGAGCAGTTCTTC
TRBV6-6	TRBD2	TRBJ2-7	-	CASSKSGTSGTYEQYF	TGTGCCAGCAGTAAAAGCGGGACTAGCGGAACCTACGAGCAGTACTTC
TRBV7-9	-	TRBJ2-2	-	CASSLGQENTGELFF	TGTGCCAGCAGCTTAGGACAGGAGAACACCGGGGAGCTGTTTTTT
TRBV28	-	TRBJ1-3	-	CASSLWPEAGDGNTIYF	TGTGCCAGCAGTTTATGGCCAGAAGCGGGAGATGGAAACACCATATATTTT
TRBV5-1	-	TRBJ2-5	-	CASSLRERETQYF	TGCGCCAGCAGCTTAAGAGAGCGGGAGACCCAGTACTTC
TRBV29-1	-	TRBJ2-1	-	CSVETYNEQFF	TGCAGCGTTGAGACCTACAATGAGCAGTTCTTC
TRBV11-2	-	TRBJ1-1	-	CASSLVDNSAGDGNTEAFF	TGTGCCAGCAGCTTAGTAGACAATAGTGCTGGGGACGGAAACACTGAAGCTTTCTTT
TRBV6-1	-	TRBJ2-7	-	CASSDLGQYEQYF	TGTGCCAGCAGTGATTTGGGGCAATACGAGCAGTACTTC
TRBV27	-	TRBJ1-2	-	CASSPTRGNYGYTF	TGTGCCAGCAGCCCGACCAGAGGAAACTATGGCTACACCTTC
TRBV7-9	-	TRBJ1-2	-	CASSRRDKEANYGYTF	TGTGCCAGCAGCCGTAGGGATAAGGAGGCTAACTATGGCTACACCTTC
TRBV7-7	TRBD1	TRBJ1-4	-	CASSPQRGQGNEKLFF	TGTGCTAGCAGCCCCCAAAGAGGACAGGGGAATGAAAAACTGTTTTTT
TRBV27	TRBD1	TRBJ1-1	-	CASSLQGARVNTEAFF	TGTGCCAGCAGTTTACAGGGGGCGAGGGTGAACACTGAAGCTTTCTTT
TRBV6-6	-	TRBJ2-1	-	CATSWGPDEQFF	TGTGCCACTAGTTGGGGGCCCGATGAGCAGTTCTTC
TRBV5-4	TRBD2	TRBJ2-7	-	CASSLGREGYEQYF	TGTGCCAGCAGCTTGGGTCGGGAGGGGTACGAGCAGTACTTC
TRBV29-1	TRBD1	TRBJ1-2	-	CSVPKTGANYGYTF	TGCAGCGTTCCAAAGACAGGGGCCAACTATGGCTACACCTTC
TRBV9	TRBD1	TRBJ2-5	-	CASSVASGGETQYF	TGTGCCAGCAGCGTAGCCTCAGGGGGAGAGACCCAGTACTTC
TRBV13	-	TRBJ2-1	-	CASSLTDEQFF	TGTGCCAGCAGCCTGACGGATGAGCAGTTCTTC
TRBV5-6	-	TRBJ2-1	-	CASSLIADEQFF	TGTGCCAGCAGCTTGATTGCGGATGAGCAGTTCTTC
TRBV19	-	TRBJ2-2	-	CASGAAGELFF	TGTGCCAGTGGGGCGGCCGGGGAGCTGTTTTTT
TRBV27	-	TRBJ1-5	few	CASSLYGYNQPQHF	TGTGCCAGCAGTTTATATGGGTACAATCAGCCCCAGCATTTT
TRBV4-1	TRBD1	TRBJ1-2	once	CASSETGGGDYGYTF	TGCGCCAGCAGCGAGACAGGGGGTGGGGACTATGGCTACACCTTC
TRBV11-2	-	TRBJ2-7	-	CASSNLPAPEQYF	TGTGCCAGCAGCAACCTCCCGGCTCCCGAGCAGTACTTC
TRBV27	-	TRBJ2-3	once	CASGSLVAPTDTQYF	TGTGCCAGCGGGTCGCTGGTAGCGCCAACAGATACGCAGTATTTT
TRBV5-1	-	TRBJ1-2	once	CASSRSPGGGEGYTF	TGCGCCAGCAGTCGCTCCCCAGGCGGGGGAGAAGGCTACACCTTC
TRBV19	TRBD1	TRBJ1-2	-	CASSIWSRGDYGYTF	TGTGCCAGTAGTATATGGTCCAGGGGGGACTATGGCTACACCTTC
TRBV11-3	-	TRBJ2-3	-	CASSLAGTDTQYF	TGTGCCAGCAGCTTAGCCGGGACAGATACGCAGTATTTT
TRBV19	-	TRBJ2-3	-	CASSISGGSSTDTQYF	TGTGCCAGTAGTATATCTGGCGGTTCTAGCACAGATACGCAGTATTTT
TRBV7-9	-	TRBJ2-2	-	CASSYRVSGELFF	TGTGCCAGCAGCTACAGGGTATCCGGGGAGCTGTTTTTT
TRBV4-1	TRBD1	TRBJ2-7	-	CASSSDRGGYEQYF	TGCGCCAGCAGCTCCGACAGGGGGGGGTACGAGCAGTACTTC
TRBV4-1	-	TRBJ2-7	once	CASSHPAGTQGYEQYF	TGCGCCAGCAGCCATCCTGCCGGGACCCAAGGCTACGAGCAGTACTTC
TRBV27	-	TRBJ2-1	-	CASSMAGGYNEQFF	TGTGCCAGCAGTATGGCTGGGGGGTACAATGAGCAGTTCTTC